One and the same sample provided the 27 T cell receptor beta chains below, sequenced in a study of read filtering for tumor transcriptome and immune sequencing. The library was built from 400 ng RNA with molecular barcoded adaptors for alpha/delta and beta/gamma chains. TCRdb fed the reads into MiXCR, producing one record per CDR3 protein. This table has roughly 60,000 distinct CDR3 sequences, 20% to 25% appearing once. The sequenced sample was a population of CD138-negative cells sorted from bone marrow. The receptors stem from a donor at least 40 years old with multiple myeloma.

This rearrangement joins TRBV9 to TRBJ2-4; TRBD2 agrees at 9 bases. Germline values: CDR1 SGDLS, CDR2 YYNGEE. The V gene end was trimmed by 0 bases and the J gene end by 0 bases; junction bases not matched to a gene: 4. The CDR3 is 17 residues long. CDR3 nucleotide sequence: TGTGCCAGCAGCGTAGGGCTTAGCGGGAGAGCCAAAAACATTCAGTACTTC. Its protein is CASSVGLSGRAKNIQYF.

Concerning this clonotype itself: A much larger clone sits a single nucleotide away, making a read error possible. The rearrangement joins TRBV20-1 to TRBJ2-1; D gene uncertain. Germline CDR1 is DFQATT and CDR2 is SNEGSKA (reference sequence). This CDR3 contains 13 residues. The CDR3 loop is CSADSFSCNEQFF. The CDR3, as DNA: TGCAGTGCCGATAGCTTCTCCTGCAATGAGCAGTTCTTC.

This clonotype was picked up many times. The rearrangement joins TRBV5-1 to TRBJ2-5; 12 positions agree with TRBD2. This CDR3 comprises 15 residues. Germline CDR1 SGHRS, CDR2 YFSETQ. With V trimmed by 2 bases and J by 4 bases, 3 bases remained unmatched. The CDR3 DNA follows: TGCGCCAGCAGCTTCGGGACTAGCGGGCCAGAGACCCAGTACTTC. It encodes CASSFGTSGPETQYF.

This clonotype was observed at least ten times. V usage is TRBV10-3 and J usage is TRBJ2-2; 8 bases are shared with TRBD1. V was pared by 7 bases and J by 1 base, with 5 bases of the junction left unmatched. CDR1 and CDR2 from the germline V gene are ENHRY and SYGVKD. The CDR3 runs 15 residues. In nucleotides, the CDR3 is TGTGCCATCACCGACAGGGGACGGAACACCGGGGAGCTGTTTTTT. This sequence encodes CAITDRGRNTGELFF.

This clonotype occurred many times. V gene TRBV6-5 combines with J gene TRBJ1-6; possibly TRBD1 for D (5 bases). Germline V lookup: CDR1 MNHEY, CDR2 SVGAGI. This CDR3 region has 14 residues. V was cut by 6 bases and J by 6 bases, with 12 bases left in between. The CDR3, as DNA: TGTGCCAGCAGGAGCGGGGGAAGTAATTCACCCCTCCACTTT. Amino acid sequence: CASRSGGSNSPLHF.

This clonotype was seen repeatedly, ten times or more. CDR3 DNA sequence: TGCAGTGCCCTAACTCGGAGGGCCTCGAACACCGGGGAGCTGTTTTTT. The encoded protein is CSALTRRASNTGELFF. The chain carries TRBV20-1 and TRBJ2-2, with D tentatively TRBD2 (6 bases). From germline, CDR1 is DFQATT and CDR2 SNEGSKA (reference sequence). The germline V and J ends were trimmed by 6 bases and 0 bases, with 17 bases remaining between them. CDR3 length: 16 amino acids.

This clonotype was observed at least ten times. The rearrangement links TRBV20-1 to TRBJ2-3; D remains unclear. The CDR3 consists of 13 residues. Trimming shortened V by 1 base and J by 1 base, and 6 bases separated the two germline ends. In germline, CDR1 is DFQATT, CDR2 SNEGSKA (reference sequence). The CDR3 protein is CSARGVGTDTQYF. The CDR3 nucleotides are TGCAGTGCTAGAGGGGTCGGCACAGATACGCAGTATTTT.

J is TRBJ2-7 and V is TRBV7-9; TRBD1 aligns across 8 bases. Trimming at V came to 5 bases and at J to 5 bases, leaving 8 bases not matched to a gene. Germline CDR1 reads SEHNR; CDR2 reads FQNEAQ (reference sequence). This CDR3 region has 14 residues. As DNA, the CDR3 is TGTGCCAGCAGCCCCCGACAGGGGTTCGACGAGCAGTACTTC. Protein product: CASSPRQGFDEQYF.

The table lists this clonotype with many counts. The chain carries TRBV19 and TRBJ2-1; 9 bases fit TRBD2. CDR1 is LNHDA, CDR2 SQIVND, per germline (reference sequence). The CDR3 is made up of 18 amino acids. With V trimmed by 1 base and J by 0 bases, 7 bases remained unmatched. The CDR3 DNA reads as TGTGCCAGTAGTATAGTAGCTAGCGGGGCCAGCTCCTACAATGAGCAGTTCTTC. It yields the protein CASSIVASGASSYNEQFF.

In the case of this clonotype: The germline gene is not matched at one end of the junction; a read error may be the cause. This chain links TRBV27 with TRBJ2-6, with D possibly matching TRBD2 (6 bases). Germline lookup yields CDR1 MNHEY and CDR2 SMNVEV (reference sequence). CDR3 length: 18 residues. DNA of the CDR3: TGTGCCAGCAGTTTCGTCGGTAGCGGATTCTCTGGGGCCGACGTCCCGACTTTC. Protein product: CASSFVGSGFSGADVPTF.

This clonotype has at least ten counts. The rearrangement uses TRBV7-9 and TRBJ1-1; D not resolved. Trimming removed 4 bases at V and 3 bases at J, with 3 bases between. From germline, CDR1 is SEHNR and CDR2 FQNEAQ (reference sequence). The CDR3 has 11 amino acids. The CDR3 DNA reads TGTGCCAGCAGCTCAGACACTGAAGCTTTCTTT. Translation: CASSSDTEAFF. Full variable domain (missing parts from reference TRBV7-9 and TRBJ1-1): DTGVSQNPRHKITKRGQNVTFRCDPISEHNRLYWYRQTLGQGPEFLTYFQNEAQLEKSRLLSDRFSAERPKGSFSTLEIQRTEQGDSAMYLCASSSDTEAFFGQGTRLTVV.

This clonotype was seen just once. The chain recombines TRBV6-1 with TRBJ1-1; D not resolved. The CDR3 length is 14 residues. The V gene's germline CDR1 is MNHNS and CDR2 SASEGT. The V and J ends lost 2 bases and 5 bases respectively, with 12 bases between them. The CDR3 spells CASSETGGRTEAFF. Here the CDR3 DNA reads TGTGCCAGCAGTGAAACGGGTGGTCGGACTGAAGCTTTCTTT.

This clonotype was detected ten times or more. The V gene is TRBV29-1, the J gene TRBJ2-3; perhaps TRBD2 as D (5 bases). With 0 bases removed from V and 7 bases from J, the gap between germline ends came to 17 bases. The CDR3 extends over 15 amino acids. In germline, CDR1 is SQVTM, CDR2 ANQGSEA. The CDR3 region is CSVEDSDLISNTQYF. In DNA, the CDR3 is TGCAGCGTTGAAGATAGCGATCTCATCAGCAATACGCAGTATTTT.

This clonotype was counted ten times or more. This chain connects TRBV28 to TRBJ2-7; 8 bases align to TRBD1. The CDR3 spans 15 residues. Per germline, CDR1 MDHEN and CDR2 SYDVKM. Germline trimming cut 6 bases from V and 2 bases from J; bases unmatched to any gene: 9. CDR3 nucleotide sequence: TGTGCCAGCAGGCCGACAGGGGACCCAACCTACGAGCAGTACTTC. Translation gives CASRPTGDPTYEQYF.

V gene TRBV30 combines with J gene TRBJ2-4, with D maybe TRBD1 (6 bases). V dropped 3 bases and J dropped 0 bases, with 12 bases sitting between them. Germline V CDR1 and CDR2: GTSNPN, SVGIG (reference sequence). This CDR3 contains 15 residues. CDR3 in DNA: TGTGCCTGGAGCCAGGACAGAGTAGCCAAAAACATTCAGTACTTC. Amino acid sequence: CAWSQDRVAKNIQYF.

Comment on this clonotype: A much larger clone lies one base from this, so it may be a read error. Because the CDR3 is missing its conserved closing phenylalanine or tryptophan, this is likely a read error. The chain joins TRBV29-1 to TRBJ2-5; D might be TRBD2 (6 bases). V lost 3 bases and J 6 bases, leaving 14 bases between the germline ends. Germline V gene sequence: CDR1 SQVTM, CDR2 ANQGSEA. This CDR3 is 13 amino acids long. CDR3 DNA: TGCAGCGTTGAGGAGGGAATGGAAAAGACCCAGTACATC. It yields the protein CSVEEGMEKTQYI.

The CDR3 coding sequence is TGTGCCAGCAGTTTCCCGGGGGCAGGGAAAGGCTACACCTTC. Its protein product is CASSFPGAGKGYTF. The chain is built from TRBV28 and TRBJ1-2; possible D gene TRBD1, 6 bases. The V gene's germline CDR1 is MDHEN and CDR2 SYDVKM. The CDR3 covers 14 residues. V was trimmed by 3 bases and J by 8 bases, leaving 16 bases between them.

On this clonotype: Being one base from a much bigger clone, this may be a read error. This chain joins TRBV28 and TRBJ2-5; perhaps TRBD2 as D (6 bases). This CDR3 has 12 residues. Germline CDR1 reads MDHEN; CDR2 reads SYDVKM. V was cut by 10 bases and J by 0 bases, with 9 bases left in between. The CDR3 bases are TGTGCCACCGGGGGAAACCAAGAGACCCAGTACTTC. Translating gives CATGGNQETQYF. The full variable domain, rest sourced from reference TRBV28 and TRBJ2-5, is DVKVTQSSRYLVKRTGEKVFLECVQDMDHENMFWYRQDPGLGLRLIYFSYDVKMKEKGDIPEGYSVSREKKERFSLILESASTNQTSMYLCATGGNQETQYFGPGTRLLVL.

The table lists this clonotype with many counts. The CDR3 DNA reads TGCGCCAGCAGCTTTCTTCCTAGCGGGGGGGAGTTAGAGACCCAGTACTTC. This codes for CASSFLPSGGELETQYF. The chain couples TRBV5-1 to TRBJ2-5, with 12 bases that match TRBD2. The junction had 9 bases not matched to a gene; V was cut back by 2 bases and J by 4 bases. The CDR3 loop spans 17 amino acids. Per germline, CDR1 SGHRS and CDR2 YFSETQ.

J is TRBJ2-3 and V is TRBV6-5, with 7 bases matching TRBD1. This CDR3 comprises 16 residues. The germline CDR1 and CDR2 sequences are MNHEY and SVGAGI. The J segment lost 2 bases and the V segment lost 6 bases, leaving 11 bases of the junction unmatched. This CDR3 reads CASSPGKGTVTDTQYF. The CDR3 nucleotides read TGTGCCAGCAGCCCGGGAAAGGGGACAGTCACAGATACGCAGTATTTT.

This clonotype showed up many times. This chain joins TRBV12-3 or TRBV12-4 and TRBJ2-1; perhaps D is TRBD1 or TRBD2 (7 bases each). Trimming pared 4 bases from V and 7 bases from J, leaving 20 bases between. The CDR3 is made up of 16 amino acids. CDR3 sequence: CASSSWGGQYSNEQFF. CDR3 DNA sequence: TGTGCCAGCAGTTCATGGGGGGGACAGTACTCAAATGAGCAGTTCTTC.

The sample holds a few counts of this clonotype. The rearrangement joins TRBV12-3 or TRBV12-4 to TRBJ2-7, with 9 nucleotides matching TRBD2. The CDR3 consists of 18 residues. V trimming: 6 bases; J trimming: 4 bases; junction bases outside the gene matches: 19. The DNA for the CDR3 is TGTGCCAGCAGCCCAGGGGACGGTACCGGGACTAGCATTTACGAGCAGTACTTC. Protein product: CASSPGDGTGTSIYEQYF.

The rearrangement uses TRBV10-3 and TRBJ1-2; 7 bases are shared with TRBD1. Germline V gene lookup returns CDR1 ENHRY and CDR2 SYGVKD. Trimming at V came to 4 bases and at J to 11 bases, leaving 7 bases not matched to a gene. This CDR3 is built from 12 residues. The CDR3 sequence: CAISVGGGDYTF. For the CDR3, the DNA is TGTGCCATCAGTGTTGGAGGGGGCGATTACACCTTC.

In its sample, this clonotype was seen once. This clone may be a read error of a much larger clone one base away. The V call is TRBV4-2, the J call TRBJ1-1; 9 nucleotides align to TRBD1. CDR3 size: 15 residues. Germline V gene lookup returns CDR1 LGHNA and CDR2 YNFKEQ. DNA for the CDR3: TGTGCCAGCAGCACCCACAGGGGGCAGAACACTGAAGCTCTCTTT. It is translated as CASSTHRGQNTEALF.

This clonotype was seen repeatedly, ten times or more. The rearrangement uses TRBV5-1 and TRBJ2-5, with 7 bases that match TRBD2. The CDR3 has 16 residues. Germline loops: CDR1 SGHRS, CDR2 YFSETQ. The V segment lost 4 bases and the J segment 2 bases; nucleotides outside the gene matches: 11. CDR3 loop: CASSPQPGGSQETQYF. CDR3 bases: TGCGCCAGCAGCCCACAGCCGGGCGGGAGTCAAGAGACCCAGTACTTC.

This clonotype has a handful of counts. This chain joins TRBV19 and TRBJ2-2; D uncertain. Germline CDR1 is LNHDA and CDR2 is SQIVND (reference sequence). The germline V and J ends were trimmed by 4 bases and 4 bases, with 10 bases remaining between them. The CDR3 consists of 14 residues. The CDR3 loop is CASSSPYGTGELFF. In DNA form, the CDR3 reads TGTGCCAGTAGTAGCCCTTATGGCACCGGGGAGCTGTTTTTT.

In the case of this clonotype: A much larger clone sits a single nucleotide away, making a read error possible. The chain carries TRBV30 and TRBJ1-1; TRBD1 is a possible D gene (5 bases). The length of the CDR3 is 13 residues. Germline V lookup: CDR1 GTSNPN, CDR2 SVGIG (reference sequence). This CDR3 is CAWGRTRNTVAFF. For the CDR3, the DNA is TGTGCCTGGGGTCGGACAAGAAACACTGTAGCTTTCTTT.